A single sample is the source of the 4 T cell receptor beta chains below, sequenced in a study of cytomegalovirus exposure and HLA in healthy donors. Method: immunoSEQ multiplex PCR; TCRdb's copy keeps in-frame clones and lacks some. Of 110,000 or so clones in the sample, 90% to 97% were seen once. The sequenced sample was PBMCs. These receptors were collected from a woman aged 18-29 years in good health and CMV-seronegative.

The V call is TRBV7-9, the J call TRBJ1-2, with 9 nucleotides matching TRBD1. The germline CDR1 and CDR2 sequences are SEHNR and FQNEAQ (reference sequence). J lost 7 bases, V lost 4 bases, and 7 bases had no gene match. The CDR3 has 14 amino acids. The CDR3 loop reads CASSYRDRESGYTF. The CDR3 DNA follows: TGTGCCAGCAGCTACCGGGACAGGGAGTCTGGCTACACCTTC.

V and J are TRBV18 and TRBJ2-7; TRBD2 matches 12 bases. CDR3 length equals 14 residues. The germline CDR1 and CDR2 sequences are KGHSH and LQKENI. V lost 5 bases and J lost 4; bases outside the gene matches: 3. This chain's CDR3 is CASSDLAGGYEQYF. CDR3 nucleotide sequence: TGTGCCAGCTCAGATCTAGCGGGGGGGTACGAGCAGTACTTC.

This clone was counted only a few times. The CDR3 spells CASSSKPRGRPNEKLFF. The CDR3 DNA sequence: TGTGCCAGCAGCTCCAAACCTAGGGGTAGACCTAATGAAAAACTGTTTTTT. The chain joins TRBV5-6 to TRBJ1-4; a weak D match, TRBD1 (5 bases). Germline values: CDR1 SGHDT, CDR2 YYEEEE. The CDR3 has 17 residues. V was pared by 3 bases and J by 3 bases, with 18 bases between.

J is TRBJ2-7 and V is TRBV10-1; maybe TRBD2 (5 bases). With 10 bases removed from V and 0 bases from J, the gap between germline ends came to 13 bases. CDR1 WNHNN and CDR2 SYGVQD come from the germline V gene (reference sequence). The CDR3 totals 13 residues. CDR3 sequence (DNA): TGCGCCACCCTCCCGAGGGTCTCCTACGAGCAGTACTTC. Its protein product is CATLPRVSYEQYF.